The 32 T cell receptor beta chains reported below all come from one sample, sequenced in a study of T cell repertoires in cytomegalovirus infection. No antigen has been identified for these receptors. In TCRdb, the reads were re-called with MiXCR into one record per CDR3 protein. The data contain around 360,000 distinct CDR3 sequences, nearly 35% of them singletons. The sequenced sample was cultured PBMCs, obtained from culture after CMV antigen stimulation. The receptors originated from a human donor in good health (CMV status not recorded). Some clones in this sample may be carry-over from other donors' samples.

The V call is TRBV14, the J call TRBJ1-2; D gene ambiguous. The CDR3 covers 16 residues. Trimming removed 3 bases from V and 4 bases from J, with 18 bases in between. Per the germline V gene, CDR1 is SGHDN and CDR2 is FVKESK. CDR3 in amino acids: CASSQAQMRHFYGYTF. The CDR3 nucleotides read TGTGCCAGCAGCCAGGCACAGATGCGACACTTCTATGGCTACACCTTC.

This clonotype was seen a few times. The gene calls are TRBV6-2 or TRBV6-3 and TRBJ2-7, with D unresolved. The germline gives CDR1 MNHEY, CDR2 SVGEGT. V was pared by 2 bases and J by 1 base, with 3 bases between. The CDR3 spans 12 residues. CDR3 protein: CASSYPSYEQYV. CDR3 coding DNA: TGTGCCAGCAGTTACCCGTCCTACGAGCAGTACGTC.

V gene TRBV5-5 combines with J gene TRBJ2-3, with 13 bases lining up with TRBD2. J lost 3 bases, V lost 0 bases, and 10 bases had no gene match. Germline V gives CDR1 SGHKS, CDR2 YYEKEE (reference sequence). The CDR3 consists of 19 residues. CDR3 nucleotide sequence: TGTGCCAGCAGCTTGGAAGGACTAGCGGGAGCTGGGTGGACAGATACGCAGTATTTT. Its protein is CASSLEGLAGAGWTDTQYF.

The V call is TRBV7-9, the J call TRBJ2-1; no clear D gene. CDR1 and CDR2 (germline): SEHNR, FQNEAQ (reference sequence). Between the trimmed V and J ends, which lost 1 base and 0 bases, there was a span of 16 bases. This CDR3 has 18 amino acids. The CDR3, as DNA: TGTGCCAGCAGCTTAGAGGGTTCAGCTCTGAGCTCCTACAATGAGCAGTTCTTC. Protein: CASSLEGSALSSYNEQFF.

The table lists this clonotype with a few counts. This chain links TRBV7-6 with TRBJ2-1, with 9 bases that match TRBD2. Germline CDR1 and CDR2: SGHVS and FNYEAQ. This CDR3 has 19 residues. V trimming: 5 bases; J trimming: 12 bases; junction bases outside the gene matches: 26. The CDR3 nucleotides read TGTGCCAGCAGCCCCTGGGGCCGCCGGGGGCTAGCGGGACCCTCCGGGCAGTTCTTC. Translation: CASSPWGRRGLAGPSGQFF.

This sequence joins TRBV19 and TRBJ1-1, with unresolved D. This CDR3 has 16 amino acids. With 3 bases removed from V and 6 bases from J, the gap between germline ends came to 20 bases. Germline-derived CDR1 and CDR2 are LNHDA and SQIVND (reference sequence). DNA of the CDR3: TGTGCCAGTAGTATCGGGTTCGGCGGAGGACCCCCTGAAGCTTTCTTT. This translates into CASSIGFGGGPPEAFF.

This clonotype was counted ten times or more. The V call is TRBV7-2, the J call TRBJ2-4; TRBD1 aligns across 9 bases. This CDR3 is built from 17 residues. The V gene end was trimmed by 5 bases and the J gene end by 5 bases; junction bases not matched to a gene: 13. Germline V gives CDR1 SGHTA, CDR2 FQGNSA. The DNA for the CDR3 is TGTGCCAGCAGCACCCGAGGTCGAACAGGGGGCCAAAACATTCAGTACTTC. Its translation: CASSTRGRTGGQNIQYF.

The V gene is TRBV29-1, the J gene TRBJ2-7; 8 bases align to TRBD2. The V gene end was trimmed by 7 bases and the J gene end by 0 bases; junction bases not matched to a gene: 5. The germline gives CDR1 SQVTM, CDR2 ANQGSEA. This CDR3 spans 13 amino acids. This CDR3 reads CSGPGLDSYEQYF. CDR3 DNA sequence: TGCAGCGGACCGGGACTAGACTCCTACGAGCAGTACTTC.

The chain employs TRBV7-9 and TRBJ2-2; 9 nucleotides align to TRBD1. There are 16 residues in the CDR3. Trimming took 5 bases from V and 1 from J; bases not matched to a gene: 5. CDR1 and CDR2 from the germline V gene are SEHNR and FQNEAQ (reference sequence). The CDR3 DNA reads as TGTGCCAGCAGCCCTCCGGGACAGGGGAACACCGGGGAGCTGTTTTTT. This gives the protein CASSPPGQGNTGELFF.

This clonotype was counted a few times. This chain uses TRBV7-2 with TRBJ2-5, with TRBD1 matching over 10 bases. The CDR3 length is 16 residues. Per the germline V gene, CDR1 is SGHTA and CDR2 is FQGNSA. Trimming at V came to 3 bases and at J to 1 base, leaving 5 bases not matched to a gene. CDR3 sequence: CASSFWDRGFQETQYF. CDR3 sequence (DNA): TGTGCCAGCAGCTTTTGGGACAGGGGATTCCAAGAGACCCAGTACTTC.

CDR3 protein: CSAKRDSNEKLFF. For the CDR3, the DNA is TGCAGTGCTAAACGGGACAGCAATGAAAAACTGTTTTTT. The chain has TRBV20-1 and TRBJ1-4; TRBD1 aligns across 7 bases. The germline gives CDR1 DFQATT, CDR2 SNEGSKA (reference sequence). V lost 4 bases, J lost 5 bases, and 4 bases stayed unmatched. The CDR3 is made up of 13 amino acids.

The rearrangement uses TRBV11-2 and TRBJ1-2, with a weak D call TRBD1 (6 bases). Germline V lookup: CDR1 SGHAT, CDR2 FQNNGV. CDR3 size: 14 residues. Trimming removed 1 base from V and 5 bases from J, with 11 bases in between. The CDR3 sequence is CASSLGVDRYGYTF. In DNA, the CDR3 is TGTGCCAGCAGCTTAGGTGTGGACAGATATGGCTACACCTTC.

This clonotype came up a few times. This chain links TRBV7-2 with TRBJ2-7, with 7 bases matching TRBD2. Germline CDR1 SGHTA, CDR2 FQGNSA. The CDR3 loop spans 15 amino acids. Germline trimming cut 3 bases from V and 1 base from J; bases unmatched to any gene: 6. CDR3 amino acids: CASSLAGDRSYEQYF. DNA for the CDR3: TGTGCCAGCAGCTTGGCGGGAGATCGTTCCTACGAGCAGTACTTC.

The J gene is TRBJ2-3, the V gene TRBV4-1; no clear D gene. V lost 0 bases, J lost 6 bases, and 10 bases lay in between. Germline assignment: CDR1 MGHRA and CDR2 YSYEKL. The CDR3 is 14 amino acids. Here the CDR3 reads CASSQETSWDTQYF. DNA for the CDR3: TGCGCCAGCAGCCAAGAGACCTCTTGGGATACGCAGTATTTT.

The V call is TRBV6-5, the J call TRBJ1-1; D possibly corresponds to TRBD1 (6 bases). Germline assignment: CDR1 MNHEY and CDR2 SVGAGI. The V gene lost 6 bases and the J gene lost 11 bases, with 19 bases spanning the gap. The CDR3 contains 13 residues. CDR3 DNA: TGTGCCAGCAGGTTGCACAGGGCGGGTTGGGCTTTCTTT. It translates to CASRLHRAGWAFF.

The V gene is TRBV7-9, the J gene TRBJ2-7; D is ambiguous. The germline CDR1 and CDR2 sequences are SEHNR and FQNEAQ (reference sequence). V shed 5 bases and J shed 0 bases, with 11 bases lying between them. The CDR3 is 14 residues long. CDR3 bases: TGTGCCAGCAGCCCGTCGGCAGCCTCCTACGAGCAGTACTTC. It translates to CASSPSAASYEQYF.

This clonotype turned up a few times. This sequence joins TRBV3-1 and TRBJ2-7; D is ambiguous. Looked up from germline, CDR1 is LGHDT and CDR2 is YNNKEL (reference sequence). Trimming removed 6 bases from V and 1 base from J, with 4 bases in between. CDR3 length: 11 residues. The CDR3: CASRQSYEQYF. The CDR3 DNA reads as TGTGCCAGCAGACAATCCTACGAGCAGTACTTC.

This clonotype has more than one count but fewer than ten. The chain is built from TRBV6-6 and TRBJ2-1, with D possibly being TRBD2 (5 bases). The CDR3 loop spans 17 amino acids. CDR1 is MNHNY and CDR2 is SVGAGI in the germline V gene (reference sequence). The V gene lost 0 bases and the J gene lost 1 base, with 13 bases spanning the gap. The CDR3 DNA is TGTGCCAGCAGTTACTCGATTTTAACGGGGTCCTACAATGAGCAGTTCTTC. Amino acids: CASSYSILTGSYNEQFF.

V gene TRBV6-6 combines with J gene TRBJ2-7; D is undetermined. Germline CDR1 is MNHNY and CDR2 is SVGAGI (reference sequence). V was pared by 5 bases and J by 7 bases, with 9 bases between. The CDR3 consists of 11 residues. The CDR3 reads CASSRTGEQYV. CDR3 coding DNA: TGTGCCAGCAGTCGCACCGGGGAGCAGTACGTC.

About this clonotype itself: A much larger clone sits a single nucleotide away, making a read error possible. DNA of the CDR3: TGTGCCAGCAGCTACAGGGACACCGGGGAGCTGTTTTTT. This translates into CASSYRDTGELFF. The chain joins TRBV11-3 to TRBJ2-2; tentatively, D is TRBD1 (6 bases). The CDR3 has 13 amino acids. V shed 4 bases and J shed 3 bases, with 6 bases lying between them. Germline CDR1 reads SGHNT; CDR2 reads YENEEA.

This clonotype was detected ten times or more. The rearrangement uses TRBV7-2 and TRBJ1-6, with D possibly matching TRBD1 (5 bases). Trimming left V 1 base short and J 6 bases short, with 13 bases between. The CDR3 totals 16 residues. Germline V gene sequence: CDR1 SGHTA, CDR2 FQGNSA. The chain's CDR3 is CASSLGAGDGNSPLHF. The CDR3, as DNA: TGTGCCAGCAGCTTAGGGGCGGGGGACGGTAATTCACCCCTCCACTTT.

This clonotype was seen a few times. V is TRBV7-8 and J is TRBJ1-1; D is uncertain. The CDR3 has 14 amino acids. CDR1 and CDR2 from the germline V gene are SGHVS and FQNEAQ. Trimming stripped 6 bases from V and 2 bases from J, with 13 bases between. The CDR3 spells CASRADPVNTEAFF. DNA of the CDR3: TGTGCCAGCAGGGCAGACCCAGTCAACACTGAAGCTTTCTTT.

The gene calls are TRBV7-2 and TRBJ2-1; D may be TRBD1 (6 bases). The ends were cut back, 3 bases at V and 5 bases at J, with 11 bases in the middle. The CDR3 consists of 14 residues. Germline loops: CDR1 SGHTA, CDR2 FQGNSA. This CDR3 reads CASSLDSLNNEQFF. CDR3 coding DNA: TGTGCCAGCAGCTTGGACAGTCTGAACAATGAGCAGTTCTTC. The variable domain in full, with the rest retrieved from reference TRBV7-2 and TRBJ2-1, is GAGVSQSPSNKVTEKGKDVELRCDPISGHTALYWYRQSLGQGLEFLIYFQGNSAPDKSGLPSDRFSAERTGGSVSTLTIQRTQQEDSAVYLCASSLDSLNNEQFFGPGTRLTVL.

This clonotype has only a few counts. The chain combines TRBV28 with TRBJ2-3; 12 nucleotides agree with TRBD1. J gave up 4 bases and V 2 bases, and 16 bases lay outside the gene matches. Per the germline V gene, CDR1 is MDHEN and CDR2 is SYDVKM. The length of the CDR3 is 20 residues. The CDR3 nucleotides are TGTGCCAGCAGTTTACTTACTTCTATTCCGGGACAGGGGGCGGCAGATACGCAGTATTTT. It is translated as CASSLLTSIPGQGAADTQYF.

In its sample, this clonotype was seen a few times. The V gene is TRBV6-2 or TRBV6-3, the J gene TRBJ2-5, with D possibly being TRBD1 (6 bases). Trimming took off 5 bases at V and 6 bases at J, with 19 bases between the two ends. This CDR3 has 15 amino acids. Germline values: CDR1 MNHEY, CDR2 SVGEGT. CDR3: CASSKPTGYSQTQYF. The CDR3 DNA is TGTGCCAGCAGTAAACCGACAGGATACTCGCAGACCCAGTACTTC.

This clonotype has a handful of counts. This chain connects TRBV7-3 to TRBJ2-7; 15 positions match TRBD2. The CDR3 contains 15 residues. Germline V gives CDR1 SGHTA, CDR2 FQGTGA. J gave up 4 bases and V 5 bases, and 3 bases lay outside the gene matches. The CDR3 nucleotides read TGTGCCAGCAGCCTTGGGACTAGCGGGAGGTACGAGCAGTACTTC. It codes for CASSLGTSGRYEQYF.

The sample holds a few counts of this clonotype. V is TRBV7-3 and J is TRBJ2-1, with 7 bases aligning to TRBD1. CDR3 length: 18 residues. V was pared by 6 bases and J by 1 base, with 15 bases of the junction left unmatched. Germline CDR1 and CDR2: SGHTA and FQGTGA. The CDR3 DNA is TGTGCCAGCAGTTTTCTCCCCTTTGAGGGACAGTCCTACAATGAGCAGTTCTTC. Translating it yields CASSFLPFEGQSYNEQFF.

Concerning this clonotype: A read error is likely, as this CDR3 ends without the conserved phenylalanine or tryptophan. CDR3 sequence: CAWSVLAGGYTV. The CDR3 nucleotides are TGTGCCTGGAGTGTACTGGCAGGGGGCTACACCGTC. The chain has TRBV30 and TRBJ1-2; weak D call: TRBD1 (5 bases). The V end lost 0 bases, the J end lost 8 bases, and 10 bases lay between the germline ends. CDR1 is GTSNPN and CDR2 is SVGIG in the germline V gene (reference sequence). CDR3 size: 12 residues.

The genes are TRBV6-2 or TRBV6-3 and TRBJ2-7; perhaps TRBD1 as D (6 bases). This CDR3 has 13 residues. Per the germline V gene, CDR1 is MNHEY and CDR2 is SVGEGT. V lost 4 bases, J lost 3 bases, and 10 bases lay in between. The CDR3 region has the DNA TGTGCCAGCAGTTTGGGACACCGCTACGAGCAGTACGTC. This translates into CASSLGHRYEQYV.

The chain couples TRBV27 to TRBJ1-1; tentatively, D is TRBD1 (5 bases). The CDR3 has 14 amino acids. Trimming took off 2 bases at V and 4 bases at J, with 11 bases between the two ends. Germline CDR1 MNHEY, CDR2 SMNVEV (reference sequence). The CDR3 DNA reads as TGTGCCAGCAGTTTACGGGGCAGGAGCACTGAAGCTTTCTTT. Amino acid sequence: CASSLRGRSTEAFF.

This chain joins TRBV6-2 or TRBV6-3 and TRBJ2-1, with 8 bases aligning to TRBD2. CDR1 is MNHEY and CDR2 is SVGEGT in the germline V gene. This CDR3 is 13 amino acids long. V shed 6 bases, J shed 7 bases, and the junction held 5 bases outside the gene matches. CDR3 amino acids: CASRRSGGNEQFF. CDR3 DNA: TGTGCCAGCAGAAGATCGGGAGGGAATGAGCAGTTCTTC.

The rearrangement links TRBV28 to TRBJ1-2, with D unresolved. Trimming took 7 bases from V and 11 from J, leaving 14 bases between them. This CDR3 contains 11 residues. Per germline, CDR1 MDHEN and CDR2 SYDVKM. DNA of the CDR3: TGTGCCAGCACCACTCCGGAGGTGTACACCTTC. Translation gives CASTTPEVYTF.